Listed here are 27 T cell receptor beta chains from one sample, sequenced in a study of T cell responses to AZD1222 COVID-19 vaccine. Assay used: immunoSEQ multiplex PCR; TCRdb lists only in-frame clones, some missing. Among more than 150,000 clones, 85% to 90% were seen once, and the ten largest hold 26%. The sample was peripheral blood, taken 28 days after the second AZD1222 dose. Every receptor here comes from an adult who received the AZD1222 COVID-19 vaccine.

J is TRBJ2-6 and V is TRBV7-2, with a possible D match to TRBD1 (5 bases). The V and J ends lost 8 bases and 2 bases respectively, with 13 bases between them. CDR1 is SGHTA and CDR2 is FQGNSA in the germline V gene. The CDR3 runs to 15 residues. In DNA, the CDR3 is TGTGCCAGCGTGCAAAGGGGTACTGGGGCCAACGTCCTGACTTTC. This gives the protein CASVQRGTGANVLTF.

The rearrangement joins TRBV18 to TRBJ1-1; no reliable D call. V was clipped by 2 bases and J by 1 base, with 11 bases between them. The CDR3 contains 15 residues. From germline, CDR1 is KGHSH and CDR2 LQKENI. The CDR3, as DNA: TGTGCCAGCTCACCAAGCACCCTGCAGAACACTGAAGCTTTCTTT. Its protein product is CASSPSTLQNTEAFF.

This sequence joins TRBV28 and TRBJ1-3; D is ambiguous. The CDR3 runs 11 residues. Germline CDR1 reads MDHEN; CDR2 reads SYDVKM. V was clipped by 4 bases and J by 6 bases, with 4 bases between them. CDR3 coding DNA: TGTGCCAGCAGTTATTTAAACACCATATATTTT. As protein: CASSYLNTIYF. Filled out from reference TRBV28 and TRBJ1-3, the complete variable domain reads DVKVTQSSRYLVKRTGEKVFLECVQDMDHENMFWYRQDPGLGLRLIYFSYDVKMKEKGDIPEGYSVSREKKERFSLILESASTNQTSMYLCASSYLNTIYFGEGSWLTVV.

J is TRBJ1-2 and V is TRBV30; 8 positions match TRBD1. Unmatched junction bases numbered 4, after V lost 5 bases and J lost 8 bases. This CDR3 has 11 amino acids. Germline-derived CDR1 and CDR2 are GTSNPN and SVGIG (reference sequence). CDR3 in amino acids: CAWYTGGGYTF. The DNA of the CDR3 is TGTGCCTGGTACACAGGGGGAGGCTACACCTTC.

The V call is TRBV19, the J call TRBJ2-7; no clear D. Germline CDR1 is LNHDA and CDR2 is SQIVND (reference sequence). The CDR3 extends over 13 amino acids. V was trimmed by 3 bases and J by 6 bases, leaving 12 bases between them. CDR3 in DNA: TGTGCCAGTAGTATTACCCCTGGCCTCGAGCAGTACTTC. Translation gives CASSITPGLEQYF.

The chain has TRBV27 and TRBJ2-7, with 9 nucleotides matching TRBD1. V trimming: 5 bases; J trimming: 6 bases; junction bases outside the gene matches: 8. This CDR3 is built from 14 residues. Per the germline V gene, CDR1 is MNHEY and CDR2 is SMNVEV (reference sequence). CDR3 coding DNA: TGTGCCAGCAGTCCGACAGGGGGGGGGCTCGAGCAGTACTTC. Protein sequence: CASSPTGGGLEQYF.

This sequence joins TRBV5-4 and TRBJ2-5; TRBD2 matches 11 bases. The CDR3 sequence is 16 residues long. Germline lookup yields CDR1 SGHNT and CDR2 YYREEE (reference sequence). J gave up 5 bases and V 4 bases, and 10 bases lay outside the gene matches. CDR3 sequence: CASSPVAGGAAETQYF. DNA of the CDR3: TGTGCCAGCAGCCCCGTAGCGGGAGGGGCGGCGGAGACCCAGTACTTC.

DNA for the CDR3: TGTGCCACCAGTAGTGGGGACAGTTTTTACCTTAACTATGGCTACACCTTC. This sequence encodes CATSSGDSFYLNYGYTF. This rearrangement joins TRBV24-1 to TRBJ1-2; 7 nucleotides align to TRBD1. The CDR3 consists of 17 residues. V dropped 6 bases and J dropped 1; count of bases not matched to a gene: 13. CDR1 and CDR2 from the germline V gene are KGHDR and SFDVKD.

The chain combines TRBV9 with TRBJ2-2, with D tentatively TRBD1 (6 bases). Trimming left V 4 bases short and J 1 base short, with 14 bases between. The CDR3 contains 16 residues. The V gene's germline CDR1 is SGDLS and CDR2 YYNGEE. CDR3 protein: CASSLQGSLNTGELFF. CDR3 in DNA: TGTGCCAGCAGCCTACAGGGATCGCTGAACACCGGGGAGCTGTTTTTT.

The V gene is TRBV7-3, the J gene TRBJ2-3, with TRBD1 identical over 10 bases. V trimming: 6 bases; J trimming: 3 bases; junction bases outside the gene matches: 3. Germline V gene lookup returns CDR1 SGHTA and CDR2 FQGTGA. The CDR3 covers 14 residues. The CDR3 nucleotides read TGTGCCAGCAGTTTGGGACAGGGGACAGATACGCAGTATTTT. Translating gives CASSLGQGTDTQYF.

The chain couples TRBV29-1 to TRBJ1-2, with a weak D call TRBD1 (6 bases). Deletions cut 7 bases from V and 5 bases from J, with 20 bases between. The CDR3 is made up of 14 amino acids. Looked up from germline, CDR1 is SQVTM and CDR2 is ANQGSEA. The CDR3 reads CSGQDSPGSYGYTF. DNA of the CDR3: TGCAGCGGCCAGGACAGCCCGGGCTCTTATGGCTACACCTTC.

The rearrangement uses TRBV9 and TRBJ1-6, with TRBD1 matching over 7 bases. With 0 bases clipped from V and 4 bases from J, the junction kept 10 bases outside the gene matches. The length of the CDR3 is 18 residues. Germline CDR1 reads SGDLS; CDR2 reads YYNGEE. This CDR3 is CASSVEGGDRRYNSPLHF. CDR3 bases: TGTGCCAGCAGCGTAGAAGGGGGGGACAGACGTTATAATTCACCCCTCCACTTT.

In its sample, this clone was seen once. This chain joins TRBV25-1 and TRBJ2-1, with 8 bases identical to TRBD1. Trimming at V came to 2 bases and at J to 5 bases, leaving 8 bases not matched to a gene. The germline gives CDR1 MGHDK, CDR2 SYGVNS. The CDR3 is made up of 16 amino acids. In DNA form, the CDR3 reads TGTGCCAGCAGTGAACCCGGACAGGGTGGGAACAATGAGCAGTTCTTC. As protein: CASSEPGQGGNNEQFF.

The chain has TRBV4-3 and TRBJ1-2, with D uncertain. The CDR3 totals 14 residues. Germline values: CDR1 LGHNA, CDR2 YSLEER. V was cut by 0 bases and J by 7 bases, with 12 bases left in between. CDR3 residues: CASSQEAAQPGYTF. The CDR3 DNA reads as TGCGCCAGCAGCCAAGAGGCAGCCCAACCTGGCTACACCTTC.

This chain connects TRBV7-9 to TRBJ2-4; D perhaps matches TRBD2 (5 bases). In germline, CDR1 is SEHNR, CDR2 FQNEAQ (reference sequence). V lost 1 base, J lost 2 bases, and 15 bases lay in between. This CDR3 contains 17 residues. This CDR3 is CASSLEGGSESKNIQYF. CDR3 DNA sequence: TGTGCCAGCAGCTTAGAAGGTGGGAGCGAGTCCAAAAACATTCAGTACTTC.

DNA of the CDR3: TGTGCCAGCAGCTCGACCGGGACTAGCGGATCCTACGAGCAGTACTTC. It yields the protein CASSSTGTSGSYEQYF. The J gene is TRBJ2-7, the V gene TRBV6-2 or TRBV6-3, with TRBD2 matching 11 bases. The CDR3 consists of 16 residues. Trimming at V came to 6 bases and at J to 1 base, leaving 8 bases not matched to a gene. Germline V gene sequence: CDR1 MNHEY, CDR2 SVGEGT.

The chain combines TRBV19 with TRBJ2-7; 9 nucleotides line up with TRBD1. The CDR3 extends over 15 amino acids. Germline CDR1 LNHDA, CDR2 SQIVND (reference sequence). After removal of 3 bases from V and 5 bases from J, the junction contained 8 bases not matched to a gene. The CDR3: CASSISGTGMNEQYF. The CDR3 DNA reads TGTGCCAGTAGTATTTCCGGGACAGGGATGAACGAGCAGTACTTC.

This chain connects TRBV4-3 to TRBJ2-3, with D possibly matching TRBD2 (5 bases). V lost 1 base and J lost 7, with 9 bases in between. CDR1 and CDR2 (germline): LGHNA, YSLEER. The CDR3 extends over 13 amino acids. DNA of the CDR3: TGCGCCAGCAGCCAAGGGAGGCCAAATACGCAGTATTTT. Amino acid sequence: CASSQGRPNTQYF.

This chain uses TRBV7-2 with TRBJ1-5; D is undetermined. Germline V gene lookup returns CDR1 SGHTA and CDR2 FQGNSA. CDR3 size: 14 residues. Trimming cost V 1 base and J 7 bases, with 11 bases left between them. The CDR3, as DNA: TGTGCCAGCAGCTTAGTAACAGTTGGGCAGCCCCAGCATTTT. Its protein product is CASSLVTVGQPQHF. The whole variable domain, remainder taken from reference TRBV7-2 and TRBJ1-5, is GAGVSQSPSNKVTEKGKDVELRCDPISGHTALYWYRQSLGQGLEFLIYFQGNSAPDKSGLPSDRFSAERTGGSVSTLTIQRTQQEDSAVYLCASSLVTVGQPQHFGDGTRLSIL.

On this clone: One junction end does not reproduce the germline sequence, and a read error may be involved. This chain links TRBV7-9 with TRBJ2-1; TRBD1 agrees at 7 bases. Germline V gene data show CDR1 as SEHNR and CDR2 as FQNEAQ (reference sequence). This CDR3 is 14 amino acids long. The CDR3: CASSPGTAYNERFF. The CDR3 DNA follows: TGTGCCAGCAGCCCCGGGACAGCTTACAATGAGCGGTTCTTC. Supplemented by reference TRBV7-9 and TRBJ2-1, the full variable domain reads DTGVSQNPRHKITKRGQNVTFRCDPISEHNRLYWYRQTLGQGPEFLTYFQNEAQLEKSRLLSDRFSAERPKGSFSTLEIQRTEQGDSAMYLCASSPGTAYNERFFGPGTRLTVL.

The chain has TRBV7-9 and TRBJ2-5; D might be TRBD2 (5 bases). This CDR3 comprises 15 residues. Per germline, CDR1 SEHNR and CDR2 FQNEAQ (reference sequence). The V end lost 2 bases, the J end lost 7 bases, and 17 bases lay between the germline ends. This chain's CDR3 is CASSLLRDPPGTQYF. The CDR3 coding sequence is TGTGCCAGCAGCTTACTTCGGGATCCTCCGGGGACCCAGTACTTC. Complete variable domain (other parts from reference TRBV7-9 and TRBJ2-5): DTGVSQNPRHKITKRGQNVTFRCDPISEHNRLYWYRQTLGQGPEFLTYFQNEAQLEKSRLLSDRFSAERPKGSFSTLEIQRTEQGDSAMYLCASSLLRDPPGTQYFGPGTRLLVL.

This chain connects TRBV5-1 to TRBJ2-5, with 10 bases matching TRBD1. Germline V gene sequence: CDR1 SGHRS, CDR2 YFSETQ. The trim removed 3 bases at V and 1 base at J, leaving 3 bases unmatched. The CDR3 is made up of 15 amino acids. The CDR3 DNA reads TGCGCCAGCAGCTGGGGGGACAGGGGCCAAGAGACCCAGTACTTC. It is translated as CASSWGDRGQETQYF.

This sequence joins TRBV7-9 and TRBJ1-2; D possibly corresponds to TRBD1 (5 bases). The V end lost 5 bases, the J end lost 5 bases, and 21 bases lay between the germline ends. CDR1 SEHNR and CDR2 FQNEAQ come from the germline V gene (reference sequence). The CDR3 runs 16 residues. The chain's CDR3 is CASSREGQGGGYGYTF. The DNA for the CDR3 is TGTGCCAGCAGCCGAGAAGGGCAGGGCGGTGGGTATGGCTACACCTTC.

The J gene is TRBJ1-6, the V gene TRBV5-4, with a tentative D call TRBD1 (6 bases). The V end was cut by 6 bases, the J end by 7 bases, with 17 bases between. The CDR3 consists of 15 residues. Germline V gene sequence: CDR1 SGHNT, CDR2 YYREEE (reference sequence). The CDR3 DNA follows: TGTGCCAGCAATTCCCAACAGGGAGGCAATTCACCCCTCCACTTT. Translating it yields CASNSQQGGNSPLHF.

V is TRBV19 and J is TRBJ2-2; D is perhaps TRBD1 (5 bases). V gave up 3 bases and J gave up 6 bases, with 11 bases separating them. The CDR3 length is 14 residues. Germline lookup yields CDR1 LNHDA and CDR2 SQIVND (reference sequence). Written as DNA, the CDR3 is TGTGCCAGTAGTATGCAGGGTTGGCCCGGGGAGCTGTTTTTT. Protein: CASSMQGWPGELFF.

The CDR3 DNA is TGTGCCAGCAGCTTACCGGGCAATTCACCCCTCCACTTT. Amino acid sequence: CASSLPGNSPLHF. V and J are TRBV7-8 and TRBJ1-6; D gene ambiguous. The germline CDR1 and CDR2 sequences are SGHVS and FQNEAQ. Trimming stripped 2 bases from V and 7 bases from J, with 6 bases between. The CDR3 has 13 residues.

This clone has only a few counts. V usage is TRBV2 and J usage is TRBJ2-1; maybe TRBD2 (5 bases). The CDR3 is 13 residues long. V gave up 7 bases and J gave up 2 bases, with 9 bases separating them. The germline gives CDR1 SNHLY, CDR2 FYNNEI. CDR3 residues: CASTEGAYNEQFF. The CDR3 coding sequence is TGTGCCAGCACAGAGGGCGCCTACAATGAGCAGTTCTTC.